Presented here are 30 T cell receptor beta chains from one specimen sequenced in a study of CD8 T cells in ankylosing spondylitis (dated by TCRdb to between 2016 and 2019). Study-level results and caveats: A TCR beta motif of fewer than 10 highly homologous amino acid variants appeared characteristic of blood from ankylosing spondylitis patients.

Libraries came from 5' RACE. Instrument used: Illumina HiSeq 2500. Using fastp at Q25 and MiXCR, TCRdb reprocessed the public reads and kept productive beta chains. Under each unique CDR3 protein, matching rows form one entry showing the most common genes and DNA. The sample table records 470,000 or so distinct CDR3 sequences; 25% to 30% of these occur just once. Over 0.8% of the sample lies in the top ten. These TCRs are of unknown antigen specificity. Sequenced sample: blood, either unsorted or a sorted T cell fraction (not recorded which). The source is a male donor with ankylosing spondylitis.

The V gene is TRBV19, the J gene TRBJ1-2, with D hard to call. Germline CDR1 and CDR2: LNHDA and SQIVND (reference sequence). The CDR3 runs to 13 residues. Trimming removed 3 bases from V and 6 bases from J, with 11 bases in between. Here the CDR3 DNA reads TGTGCCAGTAGTATCGATCGGTGGAATGGCTACACCTTC. Protein sequence: CASSIDRWNGYTF.

This chain connects TRBV5-1 to TRBJ1-3; TRBD1 is a possible D gene (5 bases). There are 16 residues in the CDR3. In germline, CDR1 is SGHRS, CDR2 YFSETQ. The germline V and J ends were trimmed by 4 bases and 1 base, with 15 bases remaining between them. In DNA form, the CDR3 reads TGCGCCAGCAGCCTTACCGGGACGGAATCTGGAAACACCATATATTTT. This encodes CASSLTGTESGNTIYF.

The rearrangement links TRBV29-1 to TRBJ2-1; unclear D gene. V was shortened by 6 bases and J by 7 bases, with 16 bases between the two germline ends. The germline V gene encodes CDR1 SQVTM and CDR2 ANQGSEA. The CDR3 runs to 13 residues. This CDR3 reads CSVDAVDGNEQFF. The CDR3 DNA reads as TGCAGCGTCGACGCCGTGGACGGGAATGAGCAGTTCTTC.

The rearrangement uses TRBV6-1 and TRBJ2-5; TRBD2 matches 7 bases. Trimming removed 6 bases from V and 5 bases from J; junction bases left unmatched: 9. Germline V gene lookup returns CDR1 MNHNS and CDR2 SASEGT. The CDR3 is 14 residues long. The CDR3: CASRLLADGETQYF. The CDR3 nucleotides are TGTGCCAGCAGACTTCTAGCGGATGGGGAGACCCAGTACTTC.

The rearrangement links TRBV6-1 to TRBJ2-7; 10 bases fit TRBD2. Germline lookup yields CDR1 MNHNS and CDR2 SASEGT. Germline trimming cut 7 bases from V and 2 bases from J; bases unmatched to any gene: 8. The CDR3 spans 15 residues. This chain's CDR3 is CASTRSAGGPYEQYF. The CDR3 DNA reads TGTGCCAGCACCAGGTCAGCGGGAGGGCCCTACGAGCAGTACTTC.

This clonotype was detected a few times. V is TRBV4-2 and J is TRBJ2-7, with 11 bases identical to TRBD2. Germline V lookup: CDR1 LGHNA, CDR2 YNFKEQ. CDR3 length: 16 amino acids. Unmatched junction bases numbered 6, after V lost 1 base and J lost 4 bases. As DNA, the CDR3 is TGTGCCAGCAGCCAAGCTAGAACTAGCGGGAGTTACGAGCAGTACTTC. Translating gives CASSQARTSGSYEQYF.

Written as DNA, the CDR3 is TGCGCCAGCAGCCCCAGAGGAGGGGGGGCCAAAAACATTCAGTACTTC. Its protein product is CASSPRGGGAKNIQYF. This sequence joins TRBV5-1 and TRBJ2-4; the D call may be TRBD1 or TRBD2 (6 bases each). Per germline, CDR1 SGHRS and CDR2 YFSETQ. The CDR3 covers 16 residues. V lost 4 bases, J lost 1 base, and 15 bases lay in between.

The rearrangement uses TRBV15 and TRBJ2-1; the match to TRBD2 covers 9 bases. J lost 5 bases, V lost 5 bases, and 16 bases had no gene match. Per germline, CDR1 LNHNV and CDR2 YYDKDF (reference sequence). This CDR3 has 18 amino acids. Here the CDR3 reads CATSATARTSARDNEQFF. The CDR3 coding sequence is TGTGCCACCAGCGCTACTGCTCGGACTAGCGCCCGCGACAATGAGCAGTTCTTC.

The gene calls are TRBV6-6 and TRBJ2-7, with 7 bases fitting TRBD1. CDR1 and CDR2 (germline): MNHNY, SVGAGI (reference sequence). This CDR3 has 13 residues. J was trimmed by 3 bases and V by 6 bases; bases with no gene match: 5. For the CDR3, the DNA is TGTGCCAGCAGCCAGGGACAGTACTACGAGCAGTACGTC. This gives the protein CASSQGQYYEQYV.

This clonotype turned up a few times. The CDR3 DNA reads as TGCGCCAGCAGGCAACAGGGTTTGACCGGGGAGCTGTTTTTT. Translation: CASRQQGLTGELFF. The chain has TRBV5-1 and TRBJ2-2; perhaps TRBD1 as D (6 bases). Trimming removed 5 bases from V and 5 bases from J, with 13 bases in between. The CDR3 runs 14 residues. CDR1 is SGHRS, CDR2 YFSETQ, per germline.

V gene TRBV20-1 combines with J gene TRBJ2-1; TRBD2 agrees at 8 bases. V gave up 0 bases and J gave up 10 bases; unmatched junction bases: 8. CDR1 is DFQATT, CDR2 SNEGSKA, per germline (reference sequence). This CDR3 is 14 amino acids long. For the CDR3, the DNA is TGCAGTGCTAGAGATTCGGGCGGGAGGAGGGAGCAGTTCTTC. Its protein product is CSARDSGGRREQFF.

The rearrangement links TRBV2 to TRBJ2-5; tentatively, D is TRBD1 or TRBD2 (5 bases each). The V end lost 1 base, the J end lost 2 bases, and 17 bases lay between the germline ends. CDR1 is SNHLY, CDR2 FYNNEI, per germline. CDR3 length equals 17 residues. CDR3 protein: CASSEGPGRGNQETQYF. The DNA of the CDR3 is TGTGCCAGCAGTGAAGGGCCGGGACGCGGAAATCAAGAGACCCAGTACTTC.

This clonotype was picked up a small number of times. This rearrangement joins TRBV7-9 to TRBJ1-2; tentative D call: TRBD1 (5 bases). CDR3 length equals 12 residues. The ends were cut back, 2 bases at V and 12 bases at J, with 13 bases in the middle. Germline assignment: CDR1 SEHNR and CDR2 FQNEAQ (reference sequence). The chain's CDR3 is CASSLRWGAHTF. CDR3 sequence (DNA): TGTGCCAGCAGCTTACGATGGGGCGCCCACACCTTC. Full variable domain (missing parts from reference TRBV7-9 and TRBJ1-2): DTGVSQNPRHKITKRGQNVTFRCDPISEHNRLYWYRQTLGQGPEFLTYFQNEAQLEKSRLLSDRFSAERPKGSFSTLEIQRTEQGDSAMYLCASSLRWGAHTFGSGTRLTVV.

The chain carries TRBV19 and TRBJ2-3; TRBD1 agrees at 8 bases. This CDR3 region has 14 residues. Trimming removed 6 bases from V and 2 bases from J; junction bases left unmatched: 4. The germline gives CDR1 LNHDA, CDR2 SQIVND (reference sequence). As DNA, the CDR3 is TGTGCCAGTAGGAGACAGGGGATCACAGATACGCAGTATTTT. Amino acid sequence: CASRRQGITDTQYF.

This clonotype was found a few times. This rearrangement joins TRBV20-1 to TRBJ2-7; 8 bases align to TRBD2. The CDR3 consists of 13 residues. Per germline, CDR1 DFQATT and CDR2 SNEGSKA (reference sequence). Trimming took 3 bases from V and 7 from J; bases not matched to a gene: 8. As DNA, the CDR3 is TGCAGTGCTAGGGGAGGACTAGCAAGTGAGCAGTACGTC. Protein: CSARGGLASEQYV.

The chain employs TRBV12-3 or TRBV12-4 and TRBJ1-5; D is unclear. The CDR3 is 13 amino acids. Between the trimmed V and J ends, which lost 2 bases and 5 bases, there was a span of 7 bases. CDR3 nucleotide sequence: TGTGCCAGCAGTTTACGGACCTATCAGCCCCAGCATTTT. Translating it yields CASSLRTYQPQHF.

This clonotype was found once. The chain employs TRBV2 and TRBJ1-2, with D maybe TRBD1 (6 bases). Trimming stripped 5 bases from V and 3 bases from J, with 19 bases between. There are 16 residues in the CDR3. Germline V gene sequence: CDR1 SNHLY, CDR2 FYNNEI. The DNA of the CDR3 is TGTGCCAGCAGTCCTGACTCGTTGACAGGCGACTATGGCTACACCTTC. Translating it yields CASSPDSLTGDYGYTF.

The chain combines TRBV29-1 with TRBJ1-1, with TRBD1 identical over 7 bases. The J segment lost 4 bases and the V segment lost 8 bases, leaving 10 bases of the junction unmatched. This CDR3 is built from 13 residues. The germline CDR1 and CDR2 sequences are SQVTM and ANQGSEA. The DNA of the CDR3 is TGCAGCCGCGACAGGGTTTGGATCACTGAAGCTTTCTTT. It yields the protein CSRDRVWITEAFF.

This chain connects TRBV20-1 to TRBJ2-3, with 8 bases identical to TRBD2. The germline CDR1 and CDR2 sequences are DFQATT and SNEGSKA (reference sequence). The CDR3 covers 14 residues. The CDR3 reads CSAKIAGLTDTQYF. CDR3 coding DNA: TGCAGCGCCAAAATAGCGGGGCTCACAGATACGCAGTATTTT.

In this sample, this clonotype turned up a few times. The V gene is TRBV29-1, the J gene TRBJ1-1; D is unresolved. There are 12 residues in the CDR3. Germline V gene data show CDR1 as SQVTM and CDR2 as ANQGSEA. The V end was cut by 7 bases, the J end by 0 bases, with 9 bases between. The CDR3 loop reads CSELKLNTEAFF. Here the CDR3 DNA reads TGCAGCGAACTAAAGCTGAACACTGAAGCTTTCTTT.

The chain recombines TRBV20-1 with TRBJ1-5, with a tentative D call TRBD1 (6 bases). The CDR3 contains 14 residues. Trimming removed 6 bases from V and 3 bases from J, with 15 bases in between. Per germline, CDR1 DFQATT and CDR2 SNEGSKA (reference sequence). The CDR3 DNA is TGCAGTGCACACCCACAGGGAAACAATCAGCCCCAGCATTTT. It specifies CSAHPQGNNQPQHF.

The rearrangement joins TRBV7-2 to TRBJ2-7; 10 bases match TRBD2. The V gene end was trimmed by 5 bases and the J gene end by 2 bases; junction bases not matched to a gene: 6. Germline-derived CDR1 and CDR2 are SGHTA and FQGNSA. The CDR3 extends over 15 amino acids. The CDR3 DNA reads as TGTGCCAGCAGCCAAATGCTAGCGGGAGCCTACGAGCAGTACTTC. Translated: CASSQMLAGAYEQYF. The full variable domain, its missing parts supplied by reference TRBV7-2 and TRBJ2-7, is GAGVSQSPSNKVTEKGKDVELRCDPISGHTALYWYRQSLGQGLEFLIYFQGNSAPDKSGLPSDRFSAERTGGSVSTLTIQRTQQEDSAVYLCASSQMLAGAYEQYFGPGTRLTVT.

There are a few counts of this clonotype. The chain combines TRBV20-1 with TRBJ2-1; 9 bases fit TRBD2. CDR1 DFQATT and CDR2 SNEGSKA come from the germline V gene (reference sequence). The V segment lost 6 bases and the J segment 9 bases; nucleotides outside the gene matches: 15. CDR3 length: 15 amino acids. The CDR3 region has the DNA TGCAGTGCCACCGAGGGCGGGAGGGCCGTCGGTGAGCAGTTCTTC. Its protein is CSATEGGRAVGEQFF.

This clonotype came up a few times. The chain combines TRBV7-9 with TRBJ2-5; 7 positions agree with TRBD2. CDR1 and CDR2 (germline): SEHNR, FQNEAQ (reference sequence). CDR3 length equals 15 residues. The ends lost 1 base at V and 3 bases at J; junction bases unmatched: 5. CDR3 coding DNA: TGTGCCAGCAGCTTAGGTGCTAGCGGAGAAGAGACCCAGTACTTC. Encoded protein: CASSLGASGEETQYF.

In DNA, the CDR3 is TGCGCCAGCAGCCCCGGGACTAGACGGACCGGGGAGCTGTTTTTT. Its protein product is CASSPGTRRTGELFF. The chain uses TRBV5-1 and TRBJ2-2; TRBD2 agrees at 8 bases. The germline CDR1 and CDR2 sequences are SGHRS and YFSETQ. The CDR3 is 15 residues long. The trim removed 4 bases at V and 5 bases at J, leaving 7 bases unmatched.

The chain is built from TRBV21-1 and TRBJ2-1; TRBD2, as called in the table, went unchecked against the DNA. TRBV21-1 is marked as a pseudogene. The CDR3 consists of 14 residues. The CDR3 sequence is CATVGLAAHPEQFF. The CDR3 DNA is TGTGCCACGGTTGGACTAGCGGCCCATCCTGAGCAGTTCTTC.

This chain uses TRBV15 with TRBJ2-2; 7 bases line up with TRBD2. Germline V gene data show CDR1 as LNHNV and CDR2 as YYDKDF (reference sequence). This CDR3 is built from 15 residues. The junction had 5 bases not matched to a gene; V was cut back by 0 bases and J by 7 bases. The CDR3, as DNA: TGTGCCACCAGCAGAGATGCGGGGGTTAGCGGGGAGCTGTTTTTT. Its protein is CATSRDAGVSGELFF.

V and J are TRBV27 and TRBJ2-1, with TRBD1 matching over 8 bases. CDR3 length: 16 residues. With V trimmed by 6 bases and J by 4 bases, 11 bases remained unmatched. Germline V gene sequence: CDR1 MNHEY, CDR2 SMNVEV (reference sequence). CDR3 region: CASRVTGAGGYNEQFF. The CDR3 DNA follows: TGTGCCAGCAGAGTGACAGGGGCTGGTGGGTACAATGAGCAGTTCTTC.

This clonotype appeared a few times. This chain uses TRBV20-1 with TRBJ1-1, with D maybe TRBD1 (6 bases). Germline loops: CDR1 DFQATT, CDR2 SNEGSKA (reference sequence). Trimming took 3 bases from V and 3 from J, leaving 14 bases between them. This CDR3 has 14 amino acids. CDR3 region: CSARSRGSYTEAFF. As DNA, the CDR3 is TGCAGTGCTAGGAGCAGGGGATCCTACACTGAAGCTTTCTTT.

The chain links TRBV20-1 to TRBJ2-1; possible D gene TRBD2, 5 bases. Germline CDR1 reads DFQATT; CDR2 reads SNEGSKA (reference sequence). Trimming shortened V by 3 bases and J by 0 bases, and 15 bases separated the two germline ends. This CDR3 is 16 amino acids long. CDR3 in DNA: TGCAGTGCTAGGGATTCCGGGGTTAGCTCCTACAATGAGCAGTTCTTC. This encodes CSARDSGVSSYNEQFF.